This record concerns one TCR beta chain sequence. Its antigen is not identified. Germline CDR1 LNHDA, CDR2 SQIVND (reference sequence). With 5 bases clipped from V and 6 bases from J, the junction kept 10 bases outside the gene matches. The CDR3 totals 16 residues. The PCR used 60 Vbeta and 13 Jbeta primers. Repertoires were generated with immunoSEQ multiplex PCR, while TCRdb's copy carries only in-frame clones and drops some. The table lists over 200,000 clones, about 89% of them singletons, with more than 0.8% in the top ten. This entry comes from a study of cytomegalovirus exposure and HLA in healthy donors. Whole-study results and caveats: Later analysis associated a missense DCLRE1C variant with TCR beta V- and J-gene trimming. What a later analysis showed was that several of the most significant clusters appeared linked to common viral pathogens.

The rearrangement links TRBV19 to TRBJ2-2, with 9 bases aligning to TRBD1. The origin of this receptor is a woman in her late teens or twenties in good health and CMV-seronegative. Sequenced sample: PBMCs. The CDR3 region is CASSPRTGARPGELFF. The CDR3 DNA follows: TGTGCCAGTAGTCCGAGGACAGGGGCCAGGCCCGGGGAGCTGTTTTTT.